What follows are 17 T cell receptor beta chains derived from one specimen sequenced in a study of siplizumab effects on memory and regulatory T cells. The repertoire was sequenced with immunoSEQ multiplex PCR; TCRdb's copy has only in-frame clones and lacks some. This sample has approximately 70,000 clones, with under 95% found just once. The sample taken for sequencing was CD8+ T cells sorted from blood. These receptors originate from a human donor in good health.

The chain joins TRBV9 to TRBJ2-7; TRBD2 might be the D (5 bases). The CDR3 spans 16 residues. V lost 4 bases and J 0 bases, leaving 17 bases between the germline ends. CDR1 and CDR2 (germline): SGDLS, YYNGEE. CDR3: CASSPDGDGGSYEQYF. In nucleotides, the CDR3 is TGTGCCAGCAGCCCAGACGGGGATGGTGGCTCCTACGAGCAGTACTTC. Complete variable domain (other parts from reference TRBV9 and TRBJ2-7): DSGVTQTPKHLITATGQRVTLRCSPRSGDLSVYWYQQSLDQGLQFLIQYYNGEERAKGNILERFSAQQFPDLHSELNLSSLELGDSALYFCASSPDGDGGSYEQYFGPGTRLTVT.

This clone has a handful of counts. This CDR3 is also generated by other DNA sequences in the sample. The chain recombines TRBV27 with TRBJ2-1; possible D gene TRBD1, 6 bases. The length of the CDR3 is 14 residues. V was clipped by 3 bases and J by 4 bases, with 10 bases between them. Germline lookup yields CDR1 MNHEY and CDR2 SMNVEV (reference sequence). The CDR3 is CASSLPDSYNEQFF. The DNA of the CDR3 is TGTGCCAGCAGTTTGCCGGACAGTTACAATGAGCAGTTCTTC.

This clone was picked up a small number of times. The rearrangement uses TRBV11-2 and TRBJ1-6, with 7 bases aligning to TRBD1. The V and J ends lost 0 bases and 14 bases, in that order; junction bases with no gene match: 4. Germline assignment: CDR1 SGHAT and CDR2 FQNNGV. The CDR3 is 13 residues long. The CDR3 loop is CASSLDPGGSLHF. In DNA, the CDR3 is TGTGCCAGCAGCTTAGATCCAGGGGGGTCCCTCCACTTT. Full variable domain (missing parts from reference TRBV11-2 and TRBJ1-6): EAGVAQSPRYKIIEKRQSVAFWCNPISGHATLYWYQQILGQGPKLLIQFQNNGVVDDSQLPKDRFSAERLKGVDSTLKIQPAKLEDSAVYLCASSLDPGGSLHFGNGTRLTVT.

This clone was recorded once. This sequence joins TRBV5-5 and TRBJ1-5, with D tentatively TRBD1 (5 bases). The germline V and J ends were trimmed by 4 bases and 4 bases, with 15 bases remaining between them. Germline V CDR1 and CDR2: SGHKS, YYEKEE (reference sequence). This CDR3 region has 15 residues. The CDR3 spells CASSPGQGSNQPQHF. In nucleotides, the CDR3 is TGTGCCAGCAGCCCGGGGCAGGGTTCGAATCAGCCCCAGCATTTT.

V gene TRBV5-6 combines with J gene TRBJ1-6; 8 bases fit TRBD1. The CDR3 is 14 residues long. From germline, CDR1 is SGHDT and CDR2 YYEEEE. Trimming cost V 4 bases and J 7 bases; bases outside gene matches: 4. For the CDR3, the DNA is TGTGCCAGCAGCCACAGGGGGAAGAATTCACCCCTCCACTTT. Protein product: CASSHRGKNSPLHF.

The rearrangement uses TRBV5-5 and TRBJ2-1; 8 bases are shared with TRBD1. The CDR3 sequence is 17 residues long. The trim removed 3 bases at V and 4 bases at J, leaving 12 bases unmatched. Germline V lookup: CDR1 SGHKS, CDR2 YYEKEE (reference sequence). The CDR3 coding sequence is TGTGCCAGCAGCTCCCTCGGGCCGAGACAGGGGTACAATGAGCAGTTCTTC. Its translation: CASSSLGPRQGYNEQFF.

The J gene is TRBJ2-7, the V gene TRBV11-2; D call uncertain. The V gene lost 1 base and the J gene lost 1 base, with 14 bases spanning the gap. Germline V gene data show CDR1 as SGHAT and CDR2 as FQNNGV. The CDR3 has 16 amino acids. The CDR3 reads CASSLVGIQKSYEQYF. CDR3 in DNA: TGTGCCAGCAGCTTAGTAGGTATCCAGAAATCCTACGAGCAGTACTTC.

This clone was counted once. The chain joins TRBV5-1 to TRBJ1-2, with D possibly being TRBD1 (6 bases). Between the trimmed V and J ends, which lost 1 base and 2 bases, there was a span of 15 bases. The CDR3 sequence is 16 residues long. Germline V gene data show CDR1 as SGHRS and CDR2 as YFSETQ. CDR3 DNA: TGCGCCAGCAGCTTGTTGTCGACAGGTCCGAACTATGGCTACACCTTC. Amino acid sequence: CASSLLSTGPNYGYTF.

The chain combines TRBV2 with TRBJ2-3, with TRBD2 identical over 10 bases. Germline CDR1 reads SNHLY; CDR2 reads FYNNEI. The V segment lost 1 base and the J segment 3 bases; nucleotides outside the gene matches: 10. The CDR3 is 18 residues long. CDR3 bases: TGTGCCAGCAGTGAAGAAGAGGGGGAGCGGGAGGGGACAGATACGCAGTATTTT. Translating gives CASSEEEGEREGTDTQYF.

V usage is TRBV5-1 and J usage is TRBJ2-1, with 8 bases matching TRBD2. V was pared by 7 bases and J by 10 bases, with 13 bases of the junction left unmatched. The germline V gene has CDR1 SGHRS and CDR2 YFSETQ. The CDR3 contains 14 residues. The CDR3 region is CASGWERGFQEQFF. CDR3 coding DNA: TGCGCCAGCGGTTGGGAGCGGGGGTTTCAGGAGCAGTTCTTC.

This chain uses TRBV7-2 with TRBJ2-1, with D possibly being TRBD1 or TRBD2 (5 bases each). There are 16 residues in the CDR3. The ends were cut back, 2 bases at V and 0 bases at J, with 11 bases in the middle. The germline V gene has CDR1 SGHTA and CDR2 FQGNSA. The DNA of the CDR3 is TGTGCCAGCAGCTTAATAGAGGGGAGCTCCTACAATGAGCAGTTCTTC. It translates to CASSLIEGSSYNEQFF.

The J gene is TRBJ2-1, the V gene TRBV5-6; D is possibly TRBD1 (6 bases). Per the germline V gene, CDR1 is SGHDT and CDR2 is YYEEEE. With 9 bases removed from V and 3 bases from J, the gap between germline ends came to 16 bases. The CDR3 totals 14 residues. The CDR3 here is CATKDRVLYNEQFF. In nucleotides, the CDR3 is TGTGCCACTAAGGACAGAGTCCTCTACAATGAGCAGTTCTTC. Using reference TRBV5-6 and TRBJ2-1 for the parts outside the CDR3, the full variable domain is DAGVTQSPTHLIKTRGQQVTLRCSPKSGHDTVSWYQQALGQGPQFIFQYYEEEERQRGNFPDRFSGHQFPNYSSELNVNALLLGDSALYLCATKDRVLYNEQFFGPGTRLTVL.

J is TRBJ2-4 and V is TRBV5-4, with D maybe TRBD1 (5 bases). The CDR3 runs 11 residues. V shed 4 bases and J shed 9 bases, with 8 bases lying between them. Looked up from germline, CDR1 is SGHNT and CDR2 is YYREEE (reference sequence). DNA of the CDR3: TGTGCCAGCAGCGATACAGGCATTCAGTACTTC. It yields the protein CASSDTGIQYF.

V usage is TRBV10-2 and J usage is TRBJ1-1; D gene ambiguous. Germline lookup yields CDR1 WSHSY and CDR2 SAAADI. There are 16 residues in the CDR3. V gave up 0 bases and J gave up 0 bases, with 11 bases separating them. CDR3 protein: CASSESRQTMNTEAFF. The CDR3 bases are TGCGCCAGCAGTGAGTCGAGACAAACGATGAACACTGAAGCTTTCTTT.

The chain combines TRBV7-2 with TRBJ1-3; TRBD1 matches 8 bases. The CDR3 extends over 18 amino acids. Germline lookup yields CDR1 SGHTA and CDR2 FQGNSA. V lost 1 base, J lost 2 bases, and 10 bases stayed unmatched. DNA for the CDR3: TGTGCCAGCAGCTTAGGGTTTTTAGGGACAGGAGCTGGAAACACCATATATTTT. Amino acids: CASSLGFLGTGAGNTIYF.

V usage is TRBV7-9 and J usage is TRBJ2-5, with D maybe TRBD1 (7 bases). This CDR3 is 14 amino acids long. The V end was cut by 3 bases, the J end by 3 bases, with 11 bases between. CDR1 and CDR2 from the germline V gene are SEHNR and FQNEAQ (reference sequence). The CDR3 is CASSLEGAEETQYF. Here the CDR3 DNA reads TGTGCCAGCAGCTTGGAGGGGGCGGAAGAGACCCAGTACTTC.

The chain uses TRBV10-3 and TRBJ2-5; tentatively, D is TRBD1 (5 bases). Trimming removed 6 bases from V and 5 bases from J, with 13 bases in between. Germline V gene sequence: CDR1 ENHRY, CDR2 SYGVKD. This CDR3 region has 13 residues. CDR3 residues: CAIRKGLEETQYF. DNA for the CDR3: TGTGCCATCAGAAAGGGGCTTGAGGAGACCCAGTACTTC.